This T cell receptor (beta chain) was obtained from a study of blood T cell repertoires in COVID-19. The CDR3 runs to 16 residues. Trimming took 6 bases from V and 0 from J, leaving 12 bases between them. Germline lookup yields CDR1 KGHSH and CDR2 LQKENI. Produced via immunoSEQ multiplex PCR; TCRdb's table is partial and in-frame only. This sample yields about 220,000 clones, of which approximately 81% are seen a single time; 3% to 4% belongs to the top ten. The V and J genes are TRBV18 and TRBJ2-6; the D gene is possibly TRBD1 (5 bases). The TCR comes from an elderly woman with acute or convalescent COVID-19. Sequencing used peripheral blood. The CDR3 DNA reads as TGTGCCAGCTCGCGTTCAGGGAACTCTGGGGCCAACGTCCTGACTTTC. Translating gives CASSRSGNSGANVLTF. The variable domain in full, completed from reference TRBV18 and TRBJ2-6, reads NAGVMQNPRHLVRRRGQEARLRCSPMKGHSHVYWYRQLPEEGLKFMVYLQKENIIDESGMPKERFSAEFPKEGPSILRIQQVVRGDSAAYFCASSRSGNSGANVLTFGAGSRLTVL.